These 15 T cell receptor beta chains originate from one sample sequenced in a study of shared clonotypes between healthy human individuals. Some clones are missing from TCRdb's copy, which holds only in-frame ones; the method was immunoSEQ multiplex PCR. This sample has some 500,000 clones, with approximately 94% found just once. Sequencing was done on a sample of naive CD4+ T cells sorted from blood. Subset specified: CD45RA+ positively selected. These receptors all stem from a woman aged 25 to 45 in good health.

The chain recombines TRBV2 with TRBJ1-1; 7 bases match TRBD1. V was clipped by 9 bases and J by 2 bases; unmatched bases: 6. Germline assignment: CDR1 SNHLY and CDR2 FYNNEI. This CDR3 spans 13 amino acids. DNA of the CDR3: TGTGCCAGTCTACAGGGGCCTAACACTGAAGCTTTCTTT. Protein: CASLQGPNTEAFF.

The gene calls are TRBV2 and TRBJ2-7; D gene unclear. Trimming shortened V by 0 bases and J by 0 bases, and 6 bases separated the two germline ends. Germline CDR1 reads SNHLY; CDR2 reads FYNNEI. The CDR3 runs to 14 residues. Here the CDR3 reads CASSEATFSYEQYF. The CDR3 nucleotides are TGTGCCAGCAGTGAAGCTACGTTCTCCTACGAGCAGTACTTC.

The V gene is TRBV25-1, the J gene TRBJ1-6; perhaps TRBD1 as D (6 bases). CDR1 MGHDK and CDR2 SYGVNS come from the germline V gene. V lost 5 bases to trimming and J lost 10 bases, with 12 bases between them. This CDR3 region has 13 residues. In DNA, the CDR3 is TGTGCCAGCAGTTGGACAGACCAATCACCCCTCCACTTT. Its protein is CASSWTDQSPLHF.

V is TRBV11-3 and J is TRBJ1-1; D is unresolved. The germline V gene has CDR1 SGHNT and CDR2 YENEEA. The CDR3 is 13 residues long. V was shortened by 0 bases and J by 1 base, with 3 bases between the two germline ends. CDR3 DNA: TGTGCCAGCAGCTTAGATAGGAACACTGAAGCTTTCTTT. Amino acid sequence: CASSLDRNTEAFF.

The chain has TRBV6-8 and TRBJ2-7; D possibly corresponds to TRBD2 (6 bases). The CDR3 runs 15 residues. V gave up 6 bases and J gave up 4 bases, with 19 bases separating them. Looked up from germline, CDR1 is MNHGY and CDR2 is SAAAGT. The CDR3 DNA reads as TGTGCCAGCAGCCGGGGGAGCAGCTACCGTTACGAGCAGTACTTC. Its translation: CASSRGSSYRYEQYF.

The chain's CDR3 is CASKASGVPFQPQHF. The CDR3 DNA reads as TGTGCCAGCAAAGCTTCAGGGGTGCCCTTTCAGCCCCAGCATTTT. This chain connects TRBV6-1 to TRBJ1-5, with D possibly TRBD1 on 6 matching bases. Trimming removed 7 bases at V and 6 bases at J, with 19 bases between. The CDR3 runs to 15 residues. Germline CDR1 and CDR2: MNHNS and SASEGT.

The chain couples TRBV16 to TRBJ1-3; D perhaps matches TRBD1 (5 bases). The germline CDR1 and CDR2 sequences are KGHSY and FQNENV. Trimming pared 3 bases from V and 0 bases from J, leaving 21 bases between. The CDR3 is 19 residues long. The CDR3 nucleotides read TGTGCCAGCAGCCATGTTACGTCAGGGTGGCAACTCTCTGGAAACACCATATATTTT. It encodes CASSHVTSGWQLSGNTIYF.

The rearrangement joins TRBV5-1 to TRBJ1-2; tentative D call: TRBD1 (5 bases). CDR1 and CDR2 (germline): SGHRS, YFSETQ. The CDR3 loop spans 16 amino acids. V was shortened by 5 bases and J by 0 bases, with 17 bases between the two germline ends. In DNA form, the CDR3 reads TGCGCCAGCAGGGGGACCCTCGGAAGGGCTAACTATGGCTACACCTTC. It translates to CASRGTLGRANYGYTF.

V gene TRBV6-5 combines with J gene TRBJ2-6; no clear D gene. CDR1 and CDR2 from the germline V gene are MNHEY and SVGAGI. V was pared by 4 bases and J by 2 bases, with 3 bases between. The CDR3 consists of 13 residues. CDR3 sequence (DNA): TGTGCCAGCAGTTGGGCTGGGGCCAACGTCCTGACTTTC. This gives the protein CASSWAGANVLTF.

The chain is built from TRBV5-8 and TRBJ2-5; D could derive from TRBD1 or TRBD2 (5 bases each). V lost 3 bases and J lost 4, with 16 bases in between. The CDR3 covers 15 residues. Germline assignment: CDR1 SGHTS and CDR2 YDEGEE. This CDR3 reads CASSSSGQGRETQYF. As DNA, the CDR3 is TGTGCCAGCAGCTCGAGCGGTCAGGGCAGAGAGACCCAGTACTTC.

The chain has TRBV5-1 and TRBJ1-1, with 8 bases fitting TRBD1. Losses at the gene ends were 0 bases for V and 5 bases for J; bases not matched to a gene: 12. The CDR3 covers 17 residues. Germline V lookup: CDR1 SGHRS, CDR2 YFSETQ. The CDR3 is CASSLGPPLDRGTEAFF. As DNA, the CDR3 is TGCGCCAGCAGCTTGGGTCCCCCACTCGACAGGGGTACTGAAGCTTTCTTT.

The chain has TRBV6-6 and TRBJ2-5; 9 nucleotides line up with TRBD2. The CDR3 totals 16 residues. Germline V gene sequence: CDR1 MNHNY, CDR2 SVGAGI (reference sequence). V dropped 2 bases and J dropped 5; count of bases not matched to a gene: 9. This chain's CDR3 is CASSYGGSGSVETQYF. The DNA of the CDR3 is TGTGCCAGCAGTTACGGGGGTAGCGGGAGTGTGGAGACCCAGTACTTC.

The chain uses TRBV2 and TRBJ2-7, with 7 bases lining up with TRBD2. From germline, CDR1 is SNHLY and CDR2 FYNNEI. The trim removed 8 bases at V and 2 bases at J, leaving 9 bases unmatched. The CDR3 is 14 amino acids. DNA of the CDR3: TGTGCCAGCCGGTTTGAGGGAGGGCCCTACGAGCAGTACTTC. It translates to CASRFEGGPYEQYF.

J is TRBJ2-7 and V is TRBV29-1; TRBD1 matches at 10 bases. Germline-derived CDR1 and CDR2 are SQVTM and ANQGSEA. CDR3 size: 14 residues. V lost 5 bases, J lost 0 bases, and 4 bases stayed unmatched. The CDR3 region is CSVSGQGHSYEQYF. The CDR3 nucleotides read TGCAGCGTTTCGGGACAGGGGCACTCCTACGAGCAGTACTTC.

The CDR3 spells CASSPEDRGYNEQFF. The CDR3 DNA reads TGCGCCAGCAGCCCGGAGGACAGAGGCTACAATGAGCAGTTCTTC. The genes are TRBV5-1 and TRBJ2-1; D might be TRBD1 (6 bases). CDR3 length: 15 residues. Per germline, CDR1 SGHRS and CDR2 YFSETQ. The ends were cut back, 4 bases at V and 3 bases at J, with 14 bases in the middle.